Shown below are 30 T cell receptor beta chains from a single sample sequenced in a study of glioma-infiltrating T cells (dated by TCRdb to about 2016). Sequenced on an Illumina MiSeq. The iRepertoire nested amplicon-rescue multiplex PCR (arm-PCR) platform was used to amplify TCR alpha and beta CDR3 regions from RNA. TCRdb reran the public reads through fastp at Q25 and MiXCR, keeping productive beta chains. Rows matching on CDR3 protein sequence are summarized as one entry with the most common DNA and genes. The sample table records around 170,000 distinct CDR3 sequences; 43% of these occur just once. The ten largest clonotypes hold 5% to 5.5% of the sample. Sequenced material: glioma tissue, nonneoplastic brain tissue, or PBMCs (not recorded which). Receptors originate from a human donor with low-grade glioma or glioblastoma, undergoing nonglioma brain surgery, or in good health (not recorded which).

This clonotype was seen many times. The chain couples TRBV6-6 to TRBJ2-1, with 7 nucleotides matching TRBD2. The CDR3 length is 15 residues. Germline CDR1 and CDR2: MNHNY and SVGAGI (reference sequence). J lost 7 bases, V lost 0 bases, and 6 bases had no gene match. The CDR3 region has the DNA TGTGCCAGCAGTTACTCGAGCGGGGTGGGAAATGAGCAGTTCTTC. Protein product: CASSYSSGVGNEQFF.

In this sample, this clonotype turned up a few times. A clone one base away is much larger, so this may be a read error. This rearrangement joins TRBV20-1 to TRBJ2-5; D is ambiguous. Germline CDR1 and CDR2: DFQATT and SNEGSKA (reference sequence). The CDR3 sequence is 16 residues long. The chain's CDR3 is CSSRPRVYQYQETQYF. The CDR3 DNA reads as TGCAGTTCTAGACCACGAGTCTACCAGTACCAAGAGACCCAGTACTTC.

On this clonotype: This may arise from a read error, as a much more abundant clone is one base away. This chain connects TRBV6-2 or TRBV6-3 to TRBJ2-1, with D uncertain. Germline CDR1 MNHEY, CDR2 SVGEGT. The length of the CDR3 is 12 residues. CDR3 in DNA: TGTGCCAGCAGTAGTCTAATGAATGATCAGTTCTTC. Amino acid sequence: CASSSLMNDQFF.

This clonotype has just a few counts. CDR3 amino acids: CASSVADEKLFF. Here the CDR3 DNA reads TGTGCCAGCAGTGTGGCAGATGAAAAACTGTTTTTT. This sequence joins TRBV2 and TRBJ1-4; D gene uncertain. The germline CDR1 and CDR2 sequences are SNHLY and FYNNEI. This CDR3 has 12 residues. V lost 4 bases and J lost 6, with 6 bases in between.

This clonotype came up many times. This likely comes from a read error, as the CDR3 has no conserved phenylalanine or tryptophan at its end. CDR3 DNA sequence: TGTGCCAGCAGTTACTTCGGACAGGGGAATTCACCCCTCCACCTT. Protein product: CASSYFGQGNSPLHL. This chain connects TRBV28 to TRBJ1-6, with 9 bases matching TRBD1. Per the germline V gene, CDR1 is MDHEN and CDR2 is SYDVKM. The CDR3 is made up of 15 amino acids. V shed 4 bases, J shed 7 bases, and the junction held 5 bases outside the gene matches.

The chain employs TRBV12-3 or TRBV12-4 and TRBJ2-7; 8 positions agree with TRBD2. The CDR3 spans 14 residues. The V and J ends lost 5 bases and 3 bases, in that order; junction bases with no gene match: 6. The CDR3 is CASSPGAGGYEQYF. CDR3 in DNA: TGTGCCAGCAGTCCCGGGGCGGGGGGCTACGAGCAGTACTTC.

This clonotype was counted at least ten times. V is TRBV18 and J is TRBJ1-1; no reliable D call. This CDR3 has 13 residues. The germline CDR1 and CDR2 sequences are KGHSH and LQKENI. Trimming left V 6 bases short and J 3 bases short, with 11 bases between. The CDR3 region has the DNA TGTGCCAGCTCCCAATCCCGGGACACTGAAGCTTTCTTT. Residues: CASSQSRDTEAFF.

This clonotype was recorded many times. The chain uses TRBV2 and TRBJ2-1; 10 bases are shared with TRBD2. Germline V gene data show CDR1 as SNHLY and CDR2 as FYNNEI. V dropped 8 bases and J dropped 6; count of bases not matched to a gene: 7. The CDR3 totals 14 residues. The CDR3 coding sequence is TGTGCCAGCTGTAGGGCTAGCGGGAGCAATGAGCAGTTCTTC. Amino acids: CASCRASGSNEQFF. Drawing the rest from reference TRBV2 and TRBJ2-1, the complete variable domain is EPEVTQTPSHQVTQMGQEVILRCVPISNHLYFYWYRQILGQKVEFLVSFYNNEISEKSEIFDDQFSVERPDGSNFTLKIRSTKLEDSAMYFCASCRASGSNEQFFGPGTRLTVL.

As concerns this clonotype: Just one base apart from a much larger clone, this may be a read error. V usage is TRBV6-1 and J usage is TRBJ2-3; D might be TRBD2 (5 bases). CDR3 size: 14 residues. V lost 7 bases and J lost 3, with 14 bases in between. The germline CDR1 and CDR2 sequences are MNHNS and SASEGT. The CDR3 loop reads CASTSRTGTDTQYF. CDR3 coding DNA: TGTGCCAGCACTAGCCGGACTGGTACAGATACGCAGTATTTT.

Notes on this clonotype: One end of the junction varies from germline; a read error may be responsible. V gene TRBV3-1 combines with J gene TRBJ2-5; tentative D call: TRBD2 (6 bases). CDR1 is LGHDT and CDR2 is YNNKEL in the germline V gene (reference sequence). This CDR3 is built from 15 residues. As DNA, the CDR3 is TGTGCCAGAAGCCAAGAATATAGCGGAAAAGAGACCCAGTACTTC. Protein sequence: CARSQEYSGKETQYF.

Worth noting for this clonotype: A clone one base away is much larger, so this may be a read error. The chain joins TRBV20-1 to TRBJ2-3, with 7 bases matching TRBD1. The CDR3 is 15 amino acids. J was trimmed by 4 bases and V by 6 bases; bases with no gene match: 13. CDR1 DFQATT and CDR2 SNEGSKA come from the germline V gene (reference sequence). CDR3 DNA sequence: TGCAGTGCGGTCGACAGGGTCATCGGGGCAGATACGCAGTATTTT. This codes for CSAVDRVIGADTQYF.

This clonotype was found a few times. This chain joins TRBV30 and TRBJ1-6; D is ambiguous. Germline V lookup: CDR1 GTSNPN, CDR2 SVGIG (reference sequence). The CDR3 contains 14 residues. V lost 4 bases to trimming and J lost 0 bases, with 7 bases between them. CDR3 loop: CAWTRSSYNSPLHF. CDR3 sequence (DNA): TGTGCCTGGACCAGGAGCTCCTATAATTCACCCCTCCACTTT.

This clonotype was counted many times. The chain has TRBV14 and TRBJ1-1, with D unresolved. The CDR3 spans 14 residues. Germline lookup yields CDR1 SGHDN and CDR2 FVKESK. The germline V and J ends were trimmed by 4 bases and 1 base, with 10 bases remaining between them. This CDR3 reads CASSPNVPNTEAFF. In DNA, the CDR3 is TGTGCCAGCAGCCCCAACGTCCCGAACACTGAAGCTTTCTTT.

CDR3 loop: CASSFSGSEETQYF. The CDR3 nucleotides are TGCGCCAGCAGCTTTTCGGGCAGCGAAGAGACCCAGTACTTC. The chain couples TRBV5-1 to TRBJ2-5; D is unresolved. Trimming left V 2 bases short and J 3 bases short, with 11 bases between. Germline assignment: CDR1 SGHRS and CDR2 YFSETQ. This CDR3 has 14 amino acids.

This clonotype has a count of ten or more. The chain recombines TRBV20-1 with TRBJ2-7; the D gene is possibly TRBD2 (5 bases). V lost 4 bases and J lost 2, with 9 bases in between. The CDR3 has 12 residues. CDR1 is DFQATT, CDR2 SNEGSKA, per germline (reference sequence). The CDR3 loop reads CSAKRDPYEQYF. CDR3 DNA sequence: TGCAGTGCTAAGAGGGATCCCTACGAGCAGTACTTC.

About this clonotype itself: One base away lies a much larger clone, so this may be a sequencing read error. The rearrangement joins TRBV6-1 to TRBJ2-1; tentative D call: TRBD2 (6 bases). Germline V gene lookup returns CDR1 MNHNS and CDR2 SASEGT. The CDR3 spans 13 residues. The chain's CDR3 is CASKAGTFNEKFF. As DNA, the CDR3 is TGTGCCAGCAAGGCCGGGACTTTCAATGAGAAGTTCTTC.

As to this clonotype: A read error is likely, as this CDR3 ends without the conserved phenylalanine or tryptophan. This sequence joins TRBV15 and TRBJ2-2; D is uncertain. V was pared by 0 bases and J by 7 bases, with 6 bases between. The CDR3 has 13 amino acids. CDR1 and CDR2 (germline): LNHNV, YYDKDF (reference sequence). CDR3 in amino acids: CATSRDLDGELFS. The CDR3 coding sequence is TGTGCCACCAGCAGAGATCTAGACGGGGAGCTGTTTTCT.

To note about this clonotype: A junction end diverges from the germline sequence, so it may reflect a read error. The gene calls are TRBV3-1 and TRBJ1-5; D unclear. Looked up from germline, CDR1 is LGHDT and CDR2 is YNNKEL (reference sequence). This CDR3 has 13 residues. CDR3 DNA: TGTGCCAGCAACCAAGGTTCCGCCAAGCCCCAGCATTTT. Protein sequence: CASNQGSAKPQHF.

About this clonotype: This may stem from a read error, because a much larger clone lies one nucleotide away. The rearrangement links TRBV28 to TRBJ2-1, with D perhaps TRBD2 (6 bases). The CDR3 spans 17 residues. Germline V gene lookup returns CDR1 MDHEN and CDR2 SYDVKM. The CDR3 protein is CASTLVSPLARYNEQFF. In DNA, the CDR3 is TGTGCCAGCACTTTAGTATCTCCTCTAGCGCGGTACAATGAGCAGTTCTTC.

A remark on this clonotype: Given a much more abundant clone one base away, this may be a read error. J is TRBJ2-1 and V is TRBV3-1; TRBD2 is a possible D gene (6 bases). CDR1 LGHDT and CDR2 YNNKEL come from the germline V gene (reference sequence). V shed 0 bases and J shed 3 bases, with 9 bases lying between them. CDR3 length: 15 residues. CDR3 residues: CASSQDEGLYNEQFF. The CDR3 coding sequence is TGTGCCAGCAGCCAAGACGAGGGACTCTACAATGAGCAGTTCTTC.

This clonotype was counted many times. V usage is TRBV20-1 and J usage is TRBJ1-3; possibly TRBD1 for D (6 bases). The germline CDR1 and CDR2 sequences are DFQATT and SNEGSKA (reference sequence). CDR3 length: 14 residues. Trimming left V 1 base short and J 2 bases short, with 9 bases between. As DNA, the CDR3 is TGCAGTGCTAGAGCCGCAGGGGCTGGAAACACCATATATTTT. Its protein is CSARAAGAGNTIYF.

CDR3 sequence: CASSMGFAGDHEQFF. CDR3 in DNA: TGTGCCAGTAGTATGGGATTCGCGGGAGATCATGAGCAGTTCTTC. This chain links TRBV19 with TRBJ2-1, with 7 bases that match TRBD2. The CDR3 covers 15 residues. CDR1 and CDR2 (germline): LNHDA, SQIVND (reference sequence). J lost 8 bases, V lost 3 bases, and 10 bases had no gene match.

V and J are TRBV7-2 and TRBJ2-5; D might be TRBD2 (5 bases). There are 15 residues in the CDR3. Trimming took off 2 bases at V and 0 bases at J, with 10 bases between the two ends. The germline V gene has CDR1 SGHTA and CDR2 FQGNSA. The CDR3 nucleotides are TGTGCCAGCAGCTTAAGTCCAGCGGACCAAGAGACCCAGTACTTC. Encoded protein: CASSLSPADQETQYF.

This clonotype was observed many times. The chain has TRBV2 and TRBJ1-6, with 8 nucleotides matching TRBD1. V lost 7 bases, J lost 6 bases, and 8 bases stayed unmatched. The CDR3 is made up of 15 amino acids. Per the germline V gene, CDR1 is SNHLY and CDR2 is FYNNEI. CDR3 nucleotide sequence: TGTGCCAGCACCAGGACAGGGCTTACTAATTCACCCCTCCACTTT. Protein product: CASTRTGLTNSPLHF.

The chain links TRBV5-1 to TRBJ2-7; 9 nucleotides match TRBD2. J gave up 1 base and V 0 bases, and 2 bases lay outside the gene matches. CDR1 is SGHRS and CDR2 is YFSETQ in the germline V gene. The CDR3 loop spans 15 amino acids. The CDR3: CASSLGLAASYEQYF. CDR3 bases: TGCGCCAGCAGCTTGGGACTAGCGGCTTCCTACGAGCAGTACTTC. The full variable domain, in which reference TRBV5-1 and TRBJ2-7 provide the parts outside the CDR3, is KAGVTQTPRYLIKTRGQQVTLSCSPISGHRSVSWYQQTPGQGLQFLFEYFSETQRNKGNFPGRFSGRQFSNSRSEMNVSTLELGDSALYLCASSLGLAASYEQYFGPGTRLTVT.

For this clonotype: One end of the junction is discordant with germline, which a read error may explain. As DNA, the CDR3 is TGTGCCATCAGTGAGATACCAGGCTCTGGGGCCAACGTCCTGACTTTC. This sequence encodes CAISEIPGSGANVLTF. The chain combines TRBV6-6 with TRBJ2-6; D gene unclear. Per the germline V gene, CDR1 is MNHNY and CDR2 is SVGAGI (reference sequence). The CDR3 runs 16 residues.

About this clonotype: A read error may account for a junction end that differs from germline. The chain joins TRBV27 to TRBJ1-2; D ambiguous. The germline CDR1 and CDR2 sequences are MNHEY and SMNVEV (reference sequence). This CDR3 contains 12 residues. CDR3 sequence (DNA): TGTGCCAGCAGCCAATCAGTTGGCGGCTACAACTTC. It is translated as CASSQSVGGYNF.

There are a few counts of this clonotype. V is TRBV2 and J is TRBJ2-1, with D tentatively TRBD1 (6 bases). The germline gives CDR1 SNHLY, CDR2 FYNNEI. This CDR3 spans 13 amino acids. Trimming cost V 11 bases and J 2 bases, with 13 bases left between them. The CDR3 DNA reads TGTGCCGGACAACGGGACACCTACAATGAGCAGTTCTTC. Translated, it gives CAGQRDTYNEQFF.

Remarks on this clonotype: One end of the junction varies from germline; a read error may be responsible. The chain combines TRBV12-3 or TRBV12-4 with TRBJ2-1; the D call may be TRBD1 or TRBD2 (5 bases each). CDR3 length equals 13 residues. CDR3 bases: TGTGCCAGCAGTTTGGGGGAAGGTAATGAGAAGTTCTTC. Translated: CASSLGEGNEKFF.

The gene calls are TRBV28 and TRBJ1-5; D gene uncertain. V lost 7 bases and J lost 5, with 18 bases in between. The CDR3 runs to 15 residues. CDR1 is MDHEN, CDR2 SYDVKM, per germline. The CDR3 loop is CASISSGRRDQPQHF. DNA for the CDR3: TGTGCCAGCATTTCTAGTGGGCGCAGAGATCAGCCCCAGCATTTT.